Shown below are 21 T cell receptor beta chains from a single sample sequenced in a study of blood T cell repertoires in COVID-19 (dated by TCRdb to about 2020). Library preparation employed the immunoSEQ multiplex PCR assay. The clones in this table, taken by TCRdb from immuneACCESS, are in-frame only. Not every clone is retained; where verified, under half of the shortfall comes from an unresolved V gene, and the cause of the rest is unknown. For this sample there are approximately 250,000 clones; approximately 87% appear just once. The top ten hold 8% to 9.5% of the sample. The source material was peripheral blood. The source of these receptors is a human donor in a cohort sampled during active COVID-19.

This chain joins TRBV3-1 (or the pseudogene TRBV3-2) and TRBJ1-2; a weak D match, TRBD1 (6 bases). V lost 3 bases and J lost 4, with 15 bases in between. This CDR3 region has 15 residues. CDR1 and CDR2 from the germline V gene are LGHDT and YNNKEL (reference sequence). The CDR3 here is CASSHDLTGFYGYTF. CDR3 DNA: TGTGCCAGCAGCCACGACCTCACAGGGTTCTATGGCTACACCTTC.

This chain joins TRBV27 and TRBJ2-7; 11 positions match TRBD1. The CDR3 has 16 residues. Germline-derived CDR1 and CDR2 are MNHEY and SMNVEV (reference sequence). Trimming removed 3 bases from V and 3 bases from J; junction bases left unmatched: 7. In nucleotides, the CDR3 is TGTGCCAGCAGTTTTTCCCGGACAGGGGGCGACTACGAGCAGTACTTC. Translating gives CASSFSRTGGDYEQYF.

This chain uses TRBV7-6 with TRBJ2-7, with 7 bases lining up with TRBD2. Germline V gives CDR1 SGHVS, CDR2 FNYEAQ. V shed 5 bases, J shed 4 bases, and the junction held 8 bases outside the gene matches. CDR3 size: 14 residues. CDR3 protein: CASSPQTSSYEQYF. The CDR3 region has the DNA TGTGCCAGCAGCCCCCAGACTAGCAGTTACGAGCAGTACTTC.

The chain combines TRBV5-1 with TRBJ1-2; 7 bases map to TRBD1. V lost 0 bases and J lost 8; bases outside the gene matches: 7. CDR1 SGHRS and CDR2 YFSETQ come from the germline V gene. The CDR3 extends over 14 amino acids. CDR3 nucleotide sequence: TGCGCCAGCAGCTTGGGTAAACAGGGGACCGGCTACACCTTC. As protein: CASSLGKQGTGYTF. Full variable domain (missing parts from reference TRBV5-1 and TRBJ1-2): KAGVTQTPRYLIKTRGQQVTLSCSPISGHRSVSWYQQTPGQGLQFLFEYFSETQRNKGNFPGRFSGRQFSNSRSEMNVSTLELGDSALYLCASSLGKQGTGYTFGSGTRLTVV.

This clone was observed once. The chain carries TRBV4-1 and TRBJ1-5; TRBD1 agrees at 8 bases. The CDR3 runs 16 residues. The V and J ends lost 1 base and 5 bases, in that order; junction bases with no gene match: 7. Germline V gives CDR1 MGHRA, CDR2 YSYEKL. CDR3 amino acids: CASSQVGDRQDQPQHF. Here the CDR3 DNA reads TGCGCCAGCAGCCAAGTAGGGGACAGGCAGGATCAGCCCCAGCATTTT.

This chain connects TRBV11-1 to TRBJ2-1; D possibly corresponds to TRBD1 (7 bases). Per the germline V gene, CDR1 is SGHAT and CDR2 is FQDESV (reference sequence). Trimming took off 2 bases at V and 6 bases at J, with 14 bases between the two ends. The CDR3 is 15 residues long. The CDR3 sequence: CASSLRRGRSNEQFF. The CDR3 DNA follows: TGTGCCAGCAGCTTAAGGAGGGGGCGCAGCAATGAGCAGTTCTTC. Together with reference TRBV11-1 and TRBJ2-1, the CDR3 gives the full variable domain: EAEVAQSPRYKITEKSQAVAFWCDPISGHATLYWYRQILGQGPELLVQFQDESVVDDSQLPKDRFSAERLKGVDSTLKIQPAELGDSAMYLCASSLRRGRSNEQFFGPGTRLTVL.

This chain connects TRBV7-6 to TRBJ2-5; possible D gene TRBD2, 6 bases. The V end was cut by 3 bases, the J end by 2 bases, with 19 bases between. CDR3 length: 17 amino acids. Germline V CDR1 and CDR2: SGHVS, FNYEAQ. The CDR3 region is CASSLAWGAGLQETQYF. Written as DNA, the CDR3 is TGTGCCAGCAGCTTGGCGTGGGGAGCGGGTTTACAAGAGACCCAGTACTTC. The full variable domain, with the rest looked up from reference TRBV7-6 and TRBJ2-5, is GAGVSQSPRYKVTKRGQDVALRCDPISGHVSLYWYRQALGQGPEFLTYFNYEAQQDKSGLPNDRFSAERPEGSISTLTIQRTEQRDSAMYRCASSLAWGAGLQETQYFGPGTRLLVL.

V usage is TRBV6-4 and J usage is TRBJ1-1; no definite D call. Between the trimmed V and J ends, which lost 5 bases and 0 bases, there was a span of 7 bases. In germline, CDR1 is MRHNA, CDR2 SNTAGT. The CDR3 is made up of 13 amino acids. Written as DNA, the CDR3 is TGTGCCAGCAGTTTGGGAGTGAACACTGAAGCTTTCTTT. As protein: CASSLGVNTEAFF.

This rearrangement joins TRBV19 to TRBJ2-2; 10 nucleotides agree with TRBD2. Germline CDR1 is LNHDA and CDR2 is SQIVND (reference sequence). V lost 3 bases to trimming and J lost 7 bases; unmatched junction nucleotides: 5. The CDR3 covers 15 residues. The CDR3: CASSIQLAGSGELFF. Here the CDR3 DNA reads TGTGCCAGTAGTATCCAACTAGCGGGGAGCGGGGAGCTGTTTTTT.

The chain joins TRBV5-1 to TRBJ2-3; a possible D gene is TRBD2 (5 bases). The CDR3 is 13 residues long. Trimming cost V 0 bases and J 6 bases, with 8 bases left between them. The germline gives CDR1 SGHRS, CDR2 YFSETQ. The CDR3 sequence is CASSLGGMDTQYF. The CDR3 DNA reads TGCGCCAGCAGCTTGGGAGGGATGGATACGCAGTATTTT.

The chain is built from TRBV5-6 and TRBJ1-1, with D uncertain. Trimming removed 4 bases from V and 0 bases from J, with 19 bases in between. The CDR3 consists of 17 residues. The germline V gene has CDR1 SGHDT and CDR2 YYEEEE. The CDR3 loop is CASSPYPTVVMNTEAFF. The CDR3 coding sequence is TGTGCCAGCAGCCCGTACCCGACTGTAGTCATGAACACTGAAGCTTTCTTT.

The rearrangement links TRBV5-5 to TRBJ1-3; weak D call: TRBD1 (5 bases). Trimming pared 7 bases from V and 0 bases from J, leaving 11 bases between. Germline V lookup: CDR1 SGHKS, CDR2 YYEKEE (reference sequence). This CDR3 region has 14 residues. CDR3 sequence: CASHTGGSGNTIYF. As DNA, the CDR3 is TGTGCCAGCCACACGGGGGGCTCTGGAAACACCATATATTTT. Full variable domain (rest looked up from reference TRBV5-5 and TRBJ1-3): DAGVTQSPTHLIKTRGQQVTLRCSPISGHKSVSWYQQVLGQGPQFIFQYYEKEERGRGNFPDRFSARQFPNYSSELNVNALLLGDSALYLCASHTGGSGNTIYFGEGSWLTVV.

The CDR3 reads CASSQATVYGNEQFF. The DNA of the CDR3 is TGCGCCAGCAGCCAAGCGACAGTCTATGGCAATGAGCAGTTCTTC. The chain joins TRBV4-1 to TRBJ2-1, with D possibly being TRBD1 (5 bases). This CDR3 spans 15 amino acids. The germline gives CDR1 MGHRA, CDR2 YSYEKL. The V end was cut by 1 base, the J end by 6 bases, with 13 bases between.

The chain couples TRBV18 to TRBJ2-2, with D possibly being TRBD1 (6 bases). Trimming left V 3 bases short and J 4 bases short, with 21 bases between. CDR1 and CDR2 (germline): KGHSH, LQKENI. The CDR3 consists of 18 residues. DNA for the CDR3: TGTGCCAGCTCACCGGTAAGGGGGAACCTTCGCGGCACCGGGGAGCTGTTTTTT. It yields the protein CASSPVRGNLRGTGELFF.

The chain is built from TRBV5-6 and TRBJ1-5; D not certain. Per the germline V gene, CDR1 is SGHDT and CDR2 is YYEEEE. The V end was cut by 0 bases, the J end by 10 bases, with 14 bases between. The CDR3 has 14 amino acids. CDR3 in amino acids: CASSLAHPWRPQHF. CDR3 sequence (DNA): TGTGCCAGCAGCTTGGCCCACCCTTGGAGACCCCAGCATTTT.

This clone appeared a single time. V and J are TRBV11-3 and TRBJ2-2, with a weak D call TRBD1 (6 bases). V was pared by 7 bases and J by 5 bases, with 11 bases between. This CDR3 has 13 residues. Germline V gene data show CDR1 as SGHNT and CDR2 as YENEEA. The CDR3 DNA follows: TGTGCCAGCAAACGAGACAGGACCGGGGAGCTGTTTTTT. Amino acids: CASKRDRTGELFF.

The V call is TRBV4-2, the J call TRBJ2-7; D unresolved. The CDR3 spans 14 residues. Germline CDR1 LGHNA, CDR2 YNFKEQ. The V gene lost 2 bases and the J gene lost 6 bases, with 14 bases spanning the gap. CDR3 nucleotides: TGTGCCAGCAGCCAATTCATCGAGTCCATCGAGCAGTACTTC. This codes for CASSQFIESIEQYF.

In its sample, this clone was seen once. V and J are TRBV5-1 and TRBJ2-3, with 9 bases lining up with TRBD2. Germline V gene lookup returns CDR1 SGHRS and CDR2 YFSETQ. CDR3 length: 15 residues. J lost 6 bases, V lost 0 bases, and 5 bases had no gene match. The CDR3 bases are TGCGCCAGCAGCTTGGGGCGGGGGGGACCGGATACGCAGTATTTT. This sequence encodes CASSLGRGGPDTQYF.

This chain uses TRBV19 with TRBJ1-3; perhaps TRBD1 as D (6 bases). Per germline, CDR1 LNHDA and CDR2 SQIVND (reference sequence). The CDR3 runs 17 residues. Deletions cut 7 bases from V and 7 bases from J, with 26 bases between. CDR3 sequence (DNA): TGTGCCAGTATCCCCATCGGCAGGGGACATGAAAGGAACACCATATATTTT. Translating gives CASIPIGRGHERNTIYF.

The V gene is TRBV19, the J gene TRBJ1-4; 9 bases match TRBD1. Looked up from germline, CDR1 is LNHDA and CDR2 is SQIVND (reference sequence). The CDR3 runs to 12 residues. V was pared by 8 bases and J by 8 bases, with 3 bases of the junction left unmatched. This chain's CDR3 is CASGTGFEKLFF. In nucleotides, the CDR3 is TGTGCCAGTGGGACAGGGTTCGAAAAACTGTTTTTT.

The V and J genes are TRBV18 and TRBJ1-1; no firm D call. With 6 bases removed from V and 1 base from J, the gap between germline ends came to 12 bases. Per germline, CDR1 KGHSH and CDR2 LQKENI. CDR3 size: 14 residues. The CDR3 nucleotides are TGTGCCAGCTCCAACGGGATAGGGAACACTGAAGCTTTCTTT. Translated, it gives CASSNGIGNTEAFF.